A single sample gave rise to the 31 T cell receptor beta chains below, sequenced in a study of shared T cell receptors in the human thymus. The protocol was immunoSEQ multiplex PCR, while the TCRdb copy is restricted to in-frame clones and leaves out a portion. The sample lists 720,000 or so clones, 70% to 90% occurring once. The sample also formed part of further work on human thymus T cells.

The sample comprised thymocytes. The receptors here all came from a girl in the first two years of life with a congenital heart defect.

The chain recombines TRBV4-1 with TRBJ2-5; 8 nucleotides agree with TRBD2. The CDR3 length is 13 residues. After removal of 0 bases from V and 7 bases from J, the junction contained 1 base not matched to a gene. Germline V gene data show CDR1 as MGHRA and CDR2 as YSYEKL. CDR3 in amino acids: CASSQDRGGTQYF. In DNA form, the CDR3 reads TGCGCCAGCAGCCAAGATCGGGGGGGGACCCAGTACTTC.

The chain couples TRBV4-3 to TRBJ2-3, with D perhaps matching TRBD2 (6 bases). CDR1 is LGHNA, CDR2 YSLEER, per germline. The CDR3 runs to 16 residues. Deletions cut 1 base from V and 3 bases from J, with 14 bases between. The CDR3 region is CASSQGRGTLTDTQYF. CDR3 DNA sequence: TGCGCCAGCAGCCAAGGGAGGGGTACTTTAACAGATACGCAGTATTTT.

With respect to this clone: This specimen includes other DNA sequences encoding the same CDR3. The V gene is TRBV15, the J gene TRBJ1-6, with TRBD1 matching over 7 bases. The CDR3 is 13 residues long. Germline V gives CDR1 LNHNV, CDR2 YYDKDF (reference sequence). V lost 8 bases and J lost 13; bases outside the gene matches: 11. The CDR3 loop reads CATGDSRNSPLHF. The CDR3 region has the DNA TGTGCCACCGGGGACAGTCGAAACTCCCCCCTCCACTTT.

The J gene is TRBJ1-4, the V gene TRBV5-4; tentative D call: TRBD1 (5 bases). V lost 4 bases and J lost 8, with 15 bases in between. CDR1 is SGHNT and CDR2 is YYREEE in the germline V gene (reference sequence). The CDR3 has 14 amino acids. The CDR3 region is CASSPTEAGEKLFF. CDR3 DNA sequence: TGTGCCAGCAGCCCGACAGAGGCCGGGGAAAAACTGTTTTTT.

The CDR3 DNA reads as TGTGCCACCGGCAAAGGCCCCGACGGGGGGGTCGTCGGGGAGCTGTTTTTT. Protein sequence: CATGKGPDGGVVGELFF. The chain has TRBV10-3 and TRBJ2-2; 8 bases are a match to TRBD2. CDR1 is ENHRY, CDR2 SYGVKD, per germline. The V segment lost 10 bases and the J segment 7 bases; nucleotides outside the gene matches: 20. CDR3 length: 17 amino acids.

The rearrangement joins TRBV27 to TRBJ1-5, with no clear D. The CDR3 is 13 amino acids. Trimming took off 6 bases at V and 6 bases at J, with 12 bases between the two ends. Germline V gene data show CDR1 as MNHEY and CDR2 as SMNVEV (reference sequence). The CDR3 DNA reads TGTGCCAGCAGACCCGGGTTCGGTCAGCCCCAGCATTTT. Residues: CASRPGFGQPQHF.

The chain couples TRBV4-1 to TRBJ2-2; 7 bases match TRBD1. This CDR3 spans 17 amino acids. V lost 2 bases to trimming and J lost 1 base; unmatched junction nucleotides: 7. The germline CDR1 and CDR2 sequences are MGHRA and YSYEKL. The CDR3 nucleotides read TGCGCCAGCAGCCAAAGGGTCAGGACAGGGAACACCGGGGAGCTGTTTTTT. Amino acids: CASSQRVRTGNTGELFF.

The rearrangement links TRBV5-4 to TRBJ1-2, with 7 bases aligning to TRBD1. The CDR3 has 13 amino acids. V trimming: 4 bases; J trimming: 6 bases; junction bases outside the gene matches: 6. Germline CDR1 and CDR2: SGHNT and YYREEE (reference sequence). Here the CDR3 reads CASSQGQVHGYTF. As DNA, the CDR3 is TGTGCCAGCAGCCAAGGACAGGTCCATGGCTACACCTTC.

CDR3 sequence: CSAVRGDEQYF. The CDR3 DNA reads TGCAGTGCTGTAAGGGGCGACGAGCAGTACTTC. The J gene is TRBJ2-7, the V gene TRBV20-1, with D possibly being TRBD1 (5 bases). This CDR3 has 11 residues. Per the germline V gene, CDR1 is DFQATT and CDR2 is SNEGSKA (reference sequence). The V gene lost 5 bases and the J gene lost 5 bases, with 10 bases spanning the gap.

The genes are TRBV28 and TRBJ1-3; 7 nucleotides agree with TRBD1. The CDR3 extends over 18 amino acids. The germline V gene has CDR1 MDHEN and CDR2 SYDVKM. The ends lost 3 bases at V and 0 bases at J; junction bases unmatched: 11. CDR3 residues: CASSFYSRRTGSGNTIYF. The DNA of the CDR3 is TGTGCCAGCAGTTTCTACTCCAGACGGACAGGCTCTGGAAACACCATATATTTT.

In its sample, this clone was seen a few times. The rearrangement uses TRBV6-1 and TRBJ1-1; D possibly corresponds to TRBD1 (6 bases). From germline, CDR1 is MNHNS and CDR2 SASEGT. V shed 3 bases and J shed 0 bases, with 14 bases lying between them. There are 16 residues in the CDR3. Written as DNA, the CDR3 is TGTGCCAGCAGTGACCCCGACAGGCGGATGAACACTGAAGCTTTCTTT. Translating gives CASSDPDRRMNTEAFF.

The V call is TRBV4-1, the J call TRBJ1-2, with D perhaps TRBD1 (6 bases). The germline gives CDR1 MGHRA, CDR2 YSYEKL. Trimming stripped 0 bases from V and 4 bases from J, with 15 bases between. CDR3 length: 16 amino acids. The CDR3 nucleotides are TGCGCCAGCAGCCAAGATGGACAGCAGATCCTCTATGGCTACACCTTC. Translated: CASSQDGQQILYGYTF.

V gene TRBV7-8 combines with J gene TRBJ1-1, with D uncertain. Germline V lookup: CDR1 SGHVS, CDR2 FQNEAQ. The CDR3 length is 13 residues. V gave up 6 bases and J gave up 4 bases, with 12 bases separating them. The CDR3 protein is CASSMGRGTEAFF. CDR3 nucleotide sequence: TGTGCCAGCAGTATGGGTCGGGGCACTGAAGCTTTCTTT.

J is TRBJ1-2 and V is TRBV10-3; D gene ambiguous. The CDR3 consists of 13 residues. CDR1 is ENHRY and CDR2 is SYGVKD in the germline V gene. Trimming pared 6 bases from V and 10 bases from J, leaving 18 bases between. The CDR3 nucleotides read TGTGCCATCAGGGAGAGGTCCAGCGGTGCCTACACCTTC. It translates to CAIRERSSGAYTF.

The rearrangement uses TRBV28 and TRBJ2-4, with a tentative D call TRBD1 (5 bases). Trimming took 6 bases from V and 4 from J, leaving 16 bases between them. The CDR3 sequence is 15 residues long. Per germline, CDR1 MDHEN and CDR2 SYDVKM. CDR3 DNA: TGTGCCAGCAGCAGTTTATGGGGCTTGAAAAACATTCAGTACTTC. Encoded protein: CASSSLWGLKNIQYF.

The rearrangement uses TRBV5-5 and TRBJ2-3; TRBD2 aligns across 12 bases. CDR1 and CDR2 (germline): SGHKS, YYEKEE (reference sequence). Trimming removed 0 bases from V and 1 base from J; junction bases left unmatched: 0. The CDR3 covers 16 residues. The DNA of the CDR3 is TGTGCCAGCAGCTTGGGGACTAGCGGGGGCACAGATACGCAGTATTTT. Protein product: CASSLGTSGGTDTQYF.

The CDR3: CASSFRDRLTYEQYF. The DNA of the CDR3 is TGTGCCAGCAGCTTCCGGGACAGGCTTACCTACGAGCAGTACTTC. The rearrangement uses TRBV7-2 and TRBJ2-7; the match to TRBD1 covers 8 bases. Germline V lookup: CDR1 SGHTA, CDR2 FQGNSA. The CDR3 is 15 residues long. Trimming cost V 3 bases and J 2 bases; bases outside gene matches: 6.

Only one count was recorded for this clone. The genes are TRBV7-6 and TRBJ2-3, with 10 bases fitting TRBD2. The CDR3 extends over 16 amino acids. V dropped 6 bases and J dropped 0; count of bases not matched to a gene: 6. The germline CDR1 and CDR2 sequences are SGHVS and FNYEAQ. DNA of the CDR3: TGTGCCAGCAGGCATCTAGCGGGGGACAGCACAGATACGCAGTATTTT. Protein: CASRHLAGDSTDTQYF.

CDR3 residues: CASSSWDQDRVNEQYF. CDR3 sequence (DNA): TGTGCCAGCAGCTCCTGGGACCAAGACAGGGTGAACGAGCAGTACTTC. The chain recombines TRBV5-4 with TRBJ2-5; 7 bases match TRBD1. The J call may be incorrect, as the DNA end agrees better with TRBJ2-7. This CDR3 has 16 residues. The germline V gene has CDR1 SGHNT and CDR2 YYREEE (reference sequence).

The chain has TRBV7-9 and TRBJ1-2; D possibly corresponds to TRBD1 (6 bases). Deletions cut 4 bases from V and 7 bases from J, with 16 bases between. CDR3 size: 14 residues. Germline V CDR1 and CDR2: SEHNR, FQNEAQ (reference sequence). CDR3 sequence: CASSWPGDIAGYTF. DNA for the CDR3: TGTGCCAGCAGCTGGCCCGGGGACATAGCTGGCTACACCTTC.

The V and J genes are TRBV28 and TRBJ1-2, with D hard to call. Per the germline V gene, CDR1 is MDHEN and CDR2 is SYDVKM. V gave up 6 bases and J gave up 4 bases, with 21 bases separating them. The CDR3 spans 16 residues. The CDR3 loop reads CASSLPGKGPPYGYTF. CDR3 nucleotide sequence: TGTGCCAGCAGCCTACCGGGGAAAGGGCCGCCCTATGGCTACACCTTC.

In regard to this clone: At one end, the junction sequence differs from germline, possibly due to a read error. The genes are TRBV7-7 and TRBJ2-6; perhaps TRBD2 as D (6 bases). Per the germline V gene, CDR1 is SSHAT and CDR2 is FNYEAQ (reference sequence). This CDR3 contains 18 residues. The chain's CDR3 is CASSQSGGDGNGANVLTF. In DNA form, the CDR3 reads TGTGCTAGCAGCCAAAGTGGAGGGGACGGTAATGGGGCCAACGTCCTGACTTTC.

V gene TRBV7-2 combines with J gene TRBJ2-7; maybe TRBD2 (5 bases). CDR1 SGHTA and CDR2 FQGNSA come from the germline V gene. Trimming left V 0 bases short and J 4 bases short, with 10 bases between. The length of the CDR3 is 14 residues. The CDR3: CASSLATGWYEQYF. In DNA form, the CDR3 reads TGTGCCAGCAGCTTAGCAACGGGGTGGTACGAGCAGTACTTC. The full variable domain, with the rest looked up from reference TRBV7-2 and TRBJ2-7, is GAGVSQSPSNKVTEKGKDVELRCDPISGHTALYWYRQSLGQGLEFLIYFQGNSAPDKSGLPSDRFSAERTGGSVSTLTIQRTQQEDSAVYLCASSLATGWYEQYFGPGTRLTVT.

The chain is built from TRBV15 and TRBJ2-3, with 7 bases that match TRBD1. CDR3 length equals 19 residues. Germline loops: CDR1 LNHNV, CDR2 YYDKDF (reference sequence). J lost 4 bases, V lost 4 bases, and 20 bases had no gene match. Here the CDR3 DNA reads TGTGCCACCAGCATCTCAATACGACAGGGAAAGGACAAGGCAGATACGCAGTATTTT. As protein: CATSISIRQGKDKADTQYF.

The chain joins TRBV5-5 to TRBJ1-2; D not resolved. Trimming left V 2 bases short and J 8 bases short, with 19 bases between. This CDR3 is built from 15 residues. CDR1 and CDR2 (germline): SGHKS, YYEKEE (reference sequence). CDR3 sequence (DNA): TGTGCCAGCAGCTTCATTCGTTCAACCGGGTTCGGCTACACCTTC. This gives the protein CASSFIRSTGFGYTF.

The CDR3 region is CSASGTGVPGDTEAFF. The CDR3 region has the DNA TGCAGCGCCTCAGGGACAGGGGTTCCGGGTGACACTGAAGCTTTCTTT. The chain couples TRBV29-1 to TRBJ1-1; 10 bases align to TRBD1. After removal of 7 bases from V and 3 bases from J, the junction contained 14 bases not matched to a gene. This CDR3 contains 16 residues. CDR1 and CDR2 (germline): SQVTM, ANQGSEA.

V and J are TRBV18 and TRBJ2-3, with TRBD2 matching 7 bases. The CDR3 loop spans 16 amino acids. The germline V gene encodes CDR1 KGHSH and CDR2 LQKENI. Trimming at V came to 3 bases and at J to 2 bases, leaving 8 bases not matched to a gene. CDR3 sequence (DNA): TGTGCCAGCTCACCTGTGAAACGGGGGGACACAGATACGCAGTATTTT. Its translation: CASSPVKRGDTDTQYF.

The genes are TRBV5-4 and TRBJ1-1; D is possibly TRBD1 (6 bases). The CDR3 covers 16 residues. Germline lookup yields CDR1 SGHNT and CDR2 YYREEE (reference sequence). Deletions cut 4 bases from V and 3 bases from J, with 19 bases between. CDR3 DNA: TGTGCCAGCAGCCGGGACCGGGGGGCCAGGGACACTGAAGCTTTCTTT. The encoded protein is CASSRDRGARDTEAFF.

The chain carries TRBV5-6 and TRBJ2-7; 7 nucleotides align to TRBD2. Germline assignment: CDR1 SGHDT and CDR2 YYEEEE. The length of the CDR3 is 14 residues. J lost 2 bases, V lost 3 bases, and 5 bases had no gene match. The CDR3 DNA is TGTGCCAGCAGCTCAAGCGGGGCCACCTACGAGCAGTACTTC. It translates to CASSSSGATYEQYF. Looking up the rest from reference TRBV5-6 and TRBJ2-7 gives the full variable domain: DAGVTQSPTHLIKTRGQQVTLRCSPKSGHDTVSWYQQALGQGPQFIFQYYEEEERQRGNFPDRFSGHQFPNYSSELNVNALLLGDSALYLCASSSSGATYEQYFGPGTRLTVT.

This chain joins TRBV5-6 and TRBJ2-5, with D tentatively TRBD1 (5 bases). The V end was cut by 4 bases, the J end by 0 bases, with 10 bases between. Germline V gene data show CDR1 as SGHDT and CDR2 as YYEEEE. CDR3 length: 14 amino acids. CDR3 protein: CASSLDRYQETQYF. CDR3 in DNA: TGTGCCAGCAGCCTCGACAGATACCAAGAGACCCAGTACTTC.

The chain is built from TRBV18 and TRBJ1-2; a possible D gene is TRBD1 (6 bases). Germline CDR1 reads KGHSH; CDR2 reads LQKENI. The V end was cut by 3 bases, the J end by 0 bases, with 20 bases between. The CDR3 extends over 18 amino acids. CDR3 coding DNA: TGTGCCAGCTCACCCCCCGAGAAACACAGGGAATCTAACTATGGCTACACCTTC. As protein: CASSPPEKHRESNYGYTF.